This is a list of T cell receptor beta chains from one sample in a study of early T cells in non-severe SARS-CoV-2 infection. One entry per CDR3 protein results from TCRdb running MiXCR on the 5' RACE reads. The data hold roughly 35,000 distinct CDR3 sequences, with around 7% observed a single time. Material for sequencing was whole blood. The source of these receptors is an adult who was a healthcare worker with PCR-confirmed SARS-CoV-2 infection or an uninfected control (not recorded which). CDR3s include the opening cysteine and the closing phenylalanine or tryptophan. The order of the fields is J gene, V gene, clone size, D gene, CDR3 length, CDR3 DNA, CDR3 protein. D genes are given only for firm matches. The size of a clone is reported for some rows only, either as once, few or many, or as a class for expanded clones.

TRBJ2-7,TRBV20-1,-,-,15,TGCAGTGCTATTTCCGGGACATCGAGCTCCTACGAGCAGTACTTC,CSAISGTSSSYEQYF
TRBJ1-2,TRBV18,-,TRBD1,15,TGTGCCAGCTCACCTCGGACAGGGGATCACTATGGCTACACCTTC,CASSPRTGDHYGYTF
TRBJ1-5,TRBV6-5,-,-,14,TGTGCCAGCAGCGAGGGTGGCGGCAATCAGCCCCAGCATTTT,CASSEGGGNQPQHF
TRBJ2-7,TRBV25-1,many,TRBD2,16,TGTGCCAGCAGCGACCCTGGCGGGGACTACTCCTACGAGCAGTACTTC,CASSDPGGDYSYEQYF
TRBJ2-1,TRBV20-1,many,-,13,TGCAGTGCTACTAGCGAACCCTACAATGAGCAGTTCTTC,CSATSEPYNEQFF
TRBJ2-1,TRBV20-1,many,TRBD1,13,TGCAGTGCTATCGACAGGGTTGGGAATGAGCAGTTCTTC,CSAIDRVGNEQFF
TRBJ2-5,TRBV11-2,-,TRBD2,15,TGTGCCAGCAGCTTATGGCGGGAGGCCCAAGAGACCCAGTACTTC,CASSLWREAQETQYF
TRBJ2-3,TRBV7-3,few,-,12,TGTGCCAGCAGCTTCGACACAGATACGCAGTATTTT,CASSFDTDTQYF
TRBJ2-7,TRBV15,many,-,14,TGTGCCACCAGACCCGGGACATCCCCCTACGAGCAGTACTTC,CATRPGTSPYEQYF
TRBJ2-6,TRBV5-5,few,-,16,TGTGCCAGCAGCTGGACAGTTGGCTCTGGGGCCAACGTCCTGACTTTC,CASSWTVGSGANVLTF
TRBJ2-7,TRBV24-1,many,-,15,TGTGCCACCAGTGATTCCGGGACAAAACCCTACGAGCAGTACTTC,CATSDSGTKPYEQYF
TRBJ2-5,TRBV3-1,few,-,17,TGTGCCAGCAGCCCCCGCCAGGGGCCTCCAGTGGGAGAGACCCAGTACTTC,CASSPRQGPPVGETQYF
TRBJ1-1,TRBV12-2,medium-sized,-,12,TGTGCAAGTCGCGACAGGGGGCATGAAGCTTTCTTT,CASRDRGHEAFF
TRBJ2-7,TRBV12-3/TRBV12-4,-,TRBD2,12,TGTGCCAGCAGTTCTCTAGCGGGCGAGCAGTACTTC,CASSSLAGEQYF
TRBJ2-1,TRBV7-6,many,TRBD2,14,TGTGCCAGCAGCCCCCGGGAGGACCCCAATGAGCAGTTCTTC,CASSPREDPNEQFF
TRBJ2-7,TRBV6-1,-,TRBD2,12,TGTGCCAGCAACGGGGGGTACTACGAGCAGTACTTC,CASNGGYYEQYF
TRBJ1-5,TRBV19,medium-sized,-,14,TGTGCCAGTAGTGATACAGGGTCCAATCAGCCCCAGCATTTT,CASSDTGSNQPQHF
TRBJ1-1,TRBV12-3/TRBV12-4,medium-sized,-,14,TGTGCCAGCAGTCAACATAGAATGAACACTGAAGCTTTCTTT,CASSQHRMNTEAFF
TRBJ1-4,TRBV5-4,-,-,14,TGTGCCAGCAGCTTGGCCTTCTCTAATGAAAAACTGTTTTTT,CASSLAFSNEKLFF
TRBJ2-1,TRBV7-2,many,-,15,TGTGCCAGCAGCTTAGAGGGGTACTCCTACAATGAGCAGTTCTTC,CASSLEGYSYNEQFF
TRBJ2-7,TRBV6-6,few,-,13,TGTGCCAGCAGTAACGACGGAGACTACGAGCAGTACTTC,CASSNDGDYEQYF
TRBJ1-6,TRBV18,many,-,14,TGTGCCAGCTCACCCCCGGCCTATAATTCACCCCTCCACTTT,CASSPPAYNSPLHF
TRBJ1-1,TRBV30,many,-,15,TGTGCCTGGAGTGGACGACTTCGGGATTCCGGTGAAGCTTTCTTT,CAWSGRLRDSGEAFF
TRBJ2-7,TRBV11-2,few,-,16,TGTGCCAGCAGCTTATACCGGCGGGAATTGTCCTACGAGCAGTACTTC,CASSLYRRELSYEQYF
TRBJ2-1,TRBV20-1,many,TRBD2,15,TGCAGTGCTACGCGACTAGCGGGGGGCTACAATGAGCAGTTCTTC,CSATRLAGGYNEQFF
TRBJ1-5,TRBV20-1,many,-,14,TGCAGTGCTAGATGGGGGGACACGGATCAGCCCCAGCATTTT,CSARWGDTDQPQHF
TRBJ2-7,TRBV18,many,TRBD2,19,TGTGCCAGCTCCAGCGCCGGGACTAGCGGGAGTGGGGCCTCCTACGAGCAGTACTTC,CASSSAGTSGSGASYEQYF
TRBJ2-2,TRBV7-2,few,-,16,TGTGCCAGCAGCTTAAGCCTAGCCGGGAACACCGGGGAGCTGTTTTTT,CASSLSLAGNTGELFF
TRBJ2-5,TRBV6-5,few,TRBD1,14,TGTGCCAGCAGGGACAGGGGGAGTCGGGAGACCCAGTACTTC,CASRDRGSRETQYF
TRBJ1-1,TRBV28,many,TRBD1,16,TGTGCCAGCAGACGTCACTCGACAGGGCTGTCGGTTAAGGCTTTCTTT,CASRRHSTGLSVKAFF
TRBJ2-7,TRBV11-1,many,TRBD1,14,TGTGCCAGCAGCTTAGTGGGACAGGGGTACGAGCAGTACTTC,CASSLVGQGYEQYF
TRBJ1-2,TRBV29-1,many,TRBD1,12,TGCAGCGAAGGACAGGGAGTCGAAGGCTACACCTTC,CSEGQGVEGYTF
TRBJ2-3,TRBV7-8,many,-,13,TGTGCCAGCAGCTTCATCCGGGGAGATACGCAGTATTTT,CASSFIRGDTQYF
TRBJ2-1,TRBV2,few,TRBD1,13,TGTGCCAGTCGACAGGGTCGTGTGAATGAGCAGTTCTTC,CASRQGRVNEQFF
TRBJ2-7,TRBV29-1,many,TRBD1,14,TGCAGCGCTGATCGCGGGACAGGGAGCGACGAGCAGTACTTC,CSADRGTGSDEQYF
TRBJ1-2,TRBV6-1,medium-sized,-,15,TGTGCCAGCAGTGAGCCCGCAGGGGCGCAGTATGGCTACACCTTC,CASSEPAGAQYGYTF
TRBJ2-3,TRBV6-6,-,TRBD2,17,TGTGCCAGCAGTTACGACGGGGCGGGAGAACCCACAGATACGCAGTATTTT,CASSYDGAGEPTDTQYF
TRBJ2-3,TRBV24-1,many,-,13,TGTGCCACCAGTGATGGGAGCACAGATACGCAGTATTTT,CATSDGSTDTQYF
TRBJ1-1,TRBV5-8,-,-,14,TGTGCCAGCAGCCGATTACAGGTGAACACTGAAGCTTTCTTT,CASSRLQVNTEAFF
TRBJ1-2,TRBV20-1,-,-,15,TGCAGTGCTAGAGGGACTCCCCTGACGGTCTATGGCTACACCTTC,CSARGTPLTVYGYTF
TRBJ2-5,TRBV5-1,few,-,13,TGCGCCAGCAGCCGCGGGGCACAAGAGACCCAGTACTTC,CASSRGAQETQYF
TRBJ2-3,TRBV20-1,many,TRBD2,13,TGCAGTGCTCTTAGCGGGAGGGGAGATACGCAGTATTTT,CSALSGRGDTQYF
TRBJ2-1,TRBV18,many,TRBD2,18,TGTGCCAGCTCACCCAAGCGGCTAGCGGGAGGGCTCAGGAATGAGCAGTTCTTC,CASSPKRLAGGLRNEQFF
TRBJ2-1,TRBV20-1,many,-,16,TGCAGTGCGGAGCCCCTAGCGCTCCGATCCTACAATGAGCAGTTCTTC,CSAEPLALRSYNEQFF
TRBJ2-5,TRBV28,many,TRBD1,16,TGTGCCAGCAGTAACATGGACAGGGGGTCCCAAGAGACCCAGTACTTC,CASSNMDRGSQETQYF